This T cell receptor beta chain was sequenced in a study of T cells after yellow fever vaccination. Points from the study as a whole: Most primary-vaccination clones recurred post-booster (nearly 98% CD4, over 70% CD8). Secondary responses were weaker yet peaked faster, day 5 versus 15.

The table lists this clonotype with many counts. The 5'RACE template-switching step produced TCR cDNA and added a universal primer site and UMIs. MiXCR, applied by TCRdb to the 5' RACE reads, yields one record per CDR3 protein. The sample consists of roughly 96,000 distinct CDR3 sequences, 8.9% of them appearing once. The CDR3 runs 12 residues. V gave up 5 bases and J gave up 5 bases, with 6 bases separating them. The gene calls are TRBV12-3 or TRBV12-4 and TRBJ2-2; D ambiguous. This clonotype was sampled from a man between 18 and 29 years old who received the YFV17D yellow fever vaccine. The input for sequencing was CD8+ T cells not binding an NS4B(214-222) dextramer, sorted from PBMCs, taken less than 16 days after the first yellow fever vaccination. The CDR3: CASSVGTGELFF. Here the CDR3 DNA reads TGTGCCAGCAGTGTTGGTACCGGGGAGCTGTTTTTT.